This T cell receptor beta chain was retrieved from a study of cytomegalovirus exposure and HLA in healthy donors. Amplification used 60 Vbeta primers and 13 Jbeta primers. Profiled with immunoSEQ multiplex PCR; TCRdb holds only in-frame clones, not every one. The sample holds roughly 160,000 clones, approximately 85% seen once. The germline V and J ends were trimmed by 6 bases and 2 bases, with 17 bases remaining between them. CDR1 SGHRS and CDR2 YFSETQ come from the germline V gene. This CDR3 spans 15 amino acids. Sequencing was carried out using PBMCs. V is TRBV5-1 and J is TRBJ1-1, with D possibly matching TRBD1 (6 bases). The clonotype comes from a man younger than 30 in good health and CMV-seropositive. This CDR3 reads CASNYRGGGNTEAFF. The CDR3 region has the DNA TGCGCCAGCAACTATAGGGGGGGAGGTAACACTGAAGCTTTCTTT.